This TCR beta chain was recorded in a study of Ad26.COV2.S vaccination and SARS-CoV-2 variants. CDR1 is LGHDT and CDR2 is YNNKEL in the germline V gene (reference sequence). Trimming shortened V by 0 bases and J by 6 bases, and 8 bases separated the two germline ends. The CDR3 length is 14 residues. A word on this clone: What it binds is unknown.

The assay was immunoSEQ multiplex PCR, and TCRdb's table has in-frame clones only and misses some. The table has roughly 150,000 clones, around 86% seen once. Study observations and caveats: It was vaccine recipients, not placebo recipients, who had the higher spike-specific TCR breadth.

The chain carries TRBV3-1 (or the pseudogene TRBV3-2) and TRBJ2-2; the D is unclear. Here the sequenced sample was peripheral blood, taken after recovery from COVID-19. The TCR originated in a human donor who had recovered from COVID-19. This CDR3 is CASSQEGRAGELFF. DNA for the CDR3: TGTGCCAGCAGCCAAGAGGGTCGGGCCGGGGAGCTGTTTTTT.